The rows below give T cell receptor beta chains drawn from one sample of a study of blood T cell repertoires in COVID-19. Profiled with immunoSEQ multiplex PCR; TCRdb holds only in-frame clones, not every one. The sample holds over 85,000 clones, roughly 87% seen once. The sequenced material came from peripheral blood. The receptors stem from a man aged 50-59 years with active COVID-19. The CDR3 runs from the conserved cysteine through the conserved F or W. The D gene is left open where the match is weak. Clone size appears in some rows only: once, few, many, or a class for an expanded clone.

J,V,D,size,DNA,CDR3
TRBJ2-1,TRBV18,TRBD2,-,TGTGCCAGCTCACCACGTGCTAGCGGGTCTTTCAATGAGCAGTTCTTC,CASSPRASGSFNEQFF
TRBJ1-5,TRBV2,-,-,TGTGCCAGCAAGTTCCCTTCGCAGGGACAACAGCCCCAGCATTTT,CASKFPSQGQQPQHF
TRBJ2-5,TRBV3-1/TRBV3-2,TRBD2,-,TGTGCCAGCAGCCCTGGGACTAGCGGGGCTTTCAGAGAGACCCAGTACTTC,CASSPGTSGAFRETQYF
TRBJ2-2,TRBV4-3,TRBD1,-,TGCGCCAGCAGCCATAACAGGGGCACCGGGGAGCTGTTTTTT,CASSHNRGTGELFF
TRBJ2-5,TRBV5-6,-,-,TGTGCCAGCAGGGAAGGGGTGGAGACCCAGTACTTC,CASREGVETQYF
TRBJ1-2,TRBV2,-,-,TGTGCCAGCAAGGCGGGGGGTGGCTGGCGCACCTTC,CASKAGGGWRTF
TRBJ1-2,TRBV6-6,TRBD1,-,TGTGCCAGCAGTTACCGTGGCGGGACAGTGGATGGCTACACCTTC,CASSYRGGTVDGYTF
TRBJ1-1,TRBV3-1/TRBV3-2,-,-,TGTGCCAGCAGCCAAAGGACACGTATGGCCACTGAAGCTTTCTTT,CASSQRTRMATEAFF
TRBJ1-2,TRBV2,TRBD1,-,TGTGCCAGCAACCTGGGACAGGGGGCGATCGGCTCCTTC,CASNLGQGAIGSF
TRBJ2-5,TRBV6-6,TRBD1,-,TGTGCCAGCAGTTACATCGGACAGGGCCAAGAGACCCAGTACTTC,CASSYIGQGQETQYF
TRBJ2-5,TRBV20-1,TRBD2,-,TGCAGTGCTAGTTGGGCTAGCGGGGGGCCTAAAGAGACCCAGTACTTC,CSASWASGGPKETQYF
TRBJ2-3,TRBV2,TRBD2,-,TGTGCCAGCAGCGAACGGGGGGGCCAAGGCGATACGCAGTATTTT,CASSERGGQGDTQYF
TRBJ2-1,TRBV6-5,-,-,TGTGCCAGCACTAGACCCTCACCCCGGGTCTTC,CASTRPSPRVF
TRBJ2-1,TRBV2,TRBD2,-,TGTGCCAGCAGTGCTGGGGCATATGGTAGCGGGGGTTCCTACAATGAGCAGTTCTTC,CASSAGAYGSGGSYNEQFF
TRBJ1-3,TRBV5-5,TRBD1,-,TGTGCCAGCAGCTTGGCGGAGGGGACAGGCCCTAGAAGGACTGGAAACACCATATATTTT,CASSLAEGTGPRRTGNTIYF
TRBJ2-1,TRBV25-1,TRBD1,-,TGTGCCAGCAGCCTCGACAGGGGCTCTTACAATGAGCAGTTCTTC,CASSLDRGSYNEQFF
TRBJ2-5,TRBV7-2,-,-,TGTGCCAGCAGCAACGACTACTCGGAGACCCAGTACTTC,CASSNDYSETQYF
TRBJ1-1,TRBV5-4,TRBD1,-,TGTGCCACCAAAGGACAGGGGAACACTGAAGCTTTCTTT,CATKGQGNTEAFF
TRBJ1-4,TRBV4-3,-,few,TGCGCCAGCAGCCAAGACAGGGGAACTAATGAAAAACTGTTTTTT,CASSQDRGTNEKLFF
TRBJ1-5,TRBV23-1,-,-,TGCGCCAGCAGCCCCGACAGGTTCAGCAATCAGCCCCAGCATTTT,CASSPDRFSNQPQHF
TRBJ2-3,TRBV5-8,-,-,TGTGCCAGCAGCCTAGGGCGGGGTAGCACAGATACGCAGTATTTT,CASSLGRGSTDTQYF
TRBJ2-2,TRBV2,-,-,TGTGCCAGCAGGGACTCTCAGGAAGCTCAGGACACCGGGGAGCTGTTTTTT,CASRDSQEAQDTGELFF
TRBJ1-1,TRBV5-1,TRBD1,-,TGCGCCAGCAGCTCAAACAGGGGGGGCACTGAAGCTTTCTTT,CASSSNRGGTEAFF
TRBJ2-1,TRBV2,TRBD2,-,TGTGCCAGCAAAGGTAGCGGGGGGGCAAATGAGCAGTTCTTC,CASKGSGGANEQFF
TRBJ1-2,TRBV6-5,-,-,TGTGCCAGCAGTCGCCCAGGGAGGGGGGTCTATGGCTACACCTTC,CASSRPGRGVYGYTF
TRBJ1-2,TRBV6-5,-,-,TGTGCCAGCACACCCCCGGAGGCCTACTATGGCTACACCTTC,CASTPPEAYYGYTF
TRBJ2-1,TRBV7-3,-,-,TGTGCCAGCAGCCAGGGGACCGCATACAATGAGCAGTTCTTC,CASSQGTAYNEQFF
TRBJ1-3,TRBV5-1,-,-,TGCGCCAGCAGCTTGGGGCGGGGAGACGGAAACACCATATATTTT,CASSLGRGDGNTIYF
TRBJ2-3,TRBV5-4,TRBD2,once,TGTGCCAGCAGCACCAGCGGGGGGACATACACAGATACGCAGTATTTT,CASSTSGGTYTDTQYF
TRBJ2-5,TRBV29-1,TRBD2,-,TGCAGCGTTGGGTACTGGGAGCGGGGGGACCTAGGGACCCAGTACTTC,CSVGYWERGDLGTQYF
TRBJ1-2,TRBV28,-,-,TGTGCCAGCAGTTTATACGGGGCTAACTATGGCTACACCTTC,CASSLYGANYGYTF
TRBJ1-1,TRBV29-1,-,-,TGCAGCGTCCTGCGGGTATATGGAAACACTGAAGCTTTCTTT,CSVLRVYGNTEAFF
TRBJ2-5,TRBV5-1,-,-,TGCGCCAGCAGCTTGACAGGAGAGACCCAGTACTTC,CASSLTGETQYF
TRBJ2-1,TRBV19,TRBD1,-,TGTGCCAGTAGTGCCGGGACAGGTGGGCAGTTCTTC,CASSAGTGGQFF
TRBJ2-4,TRBV28,TRBD2,-,TGTGCCAGCAGTTTACTACCGGGACTAGAATACATTCAGTACTTC,CASSLLPGLEYIQYF
TRBJ2-1,TRBV5-4,TRBD2,-,TGTGCCAGCAGTCGGACTAGCGGCTCCTACAATGAGCAGTTCTTC,CASSRTSGSYNEQFF
TRBJ1-2,TRBV6-5,TRBD1,-,TGTGCCAGCAGCCGCCCAAGGGGGCACGGCTACACCTTC,CASSRPRGHGYTF
TRBJ1-1,TRBV6-1,TRBD1,-,TGTGCCAGCAGTGAATTTTGGACAGGGGGCCTTGAAGCTTTCTTT,CASSEFWTGGLEAFF
TRBJ1-1,TRBV29-1,TRBD1,-,TGCAGCGCGTCTATACTACCGGGACAGAGAAAGAACACTGAAGCTTTCTTT,CSASILPGQRKNTEAFF
TRBJ2-2,TRBV7-9,TRBD1,few,TGTGCCAGCAGACCGTCGACAGGGATCGGCGGGGAGCTGTTTTTT,CASRPSTGIGGELFF
TRBJ2-1,TRBV5-1,TRBD1,-,TGCGCCAGCAGCGGTGGACAGGGCGAAAAAAATGAGCAGTTCTTC,CASSGGQGEKNEQFF
TRBJ1-1,TRBV7-9,-,-,TGTGCCAGCAGCTTAACCCCGGTAACTGAAGCTTTCTTT,CASSLTPVTEAFF